The T cell receptor beta chain under discussion was sequenced for a study of post-analysis software for immune sequencing data. Study information: Relapsing-remitting, secondary progressive and progressive-relapsing multiple sclerosis courses were included. Study findings and constraints: Significantly decreased normalized Chao1 diversity was recorded for multiple sclerosis patients relative to controls. Relative to controls, patients had about 5 TRBV segments at higher frequency, with TRBV5-6, TRBV5-1 and TRBV20-1 among these. By F measure, strong co-clustering occurred among samples prepared in the same batch.

cDNA libraries of TCR beta carried unique molecular identifiers. Out of roughly 0.85 to 11 million T cells, roughly 0.5 million cDNA molecules were generated. TCRdb processed the PCR reads anew with MiXCR; each CDR3 protein has one entry. This table has approximately 730,000 distinct CDR3 sequences, approximately 30% appearing once. This CDR3 contains 13 residues. Germline V gene data show CDR1 as LNHNV and CDR2 as YYDKDF (reference sequence). Trimming removed 0 bases at V and 1 base at J, with 3 bases between. Comments on this clonotype: As yet, its antigen is unknown.

This clonotype was sampled from a girl aged 5-17 years with multiple sclerosis. Sample: blood. The gene calls are TRBV15 and TRBJ1-1; D unclear. This chain's CDR3 is CATSRDANTEAFF. CDR3 bases: TGTGCCACCAGCAGAGATGCGAACACTGAAGCTTTCTTT.